The text below deals with one T cell receptor beta chain. Seattle enrolled patients during active infection and tracked them longitudinally. The sample originates from a study of blood T cell repertoires in COVID-19. Study summary: PBMCs, B-cell-depleted T cells, or T cells provided the cDNA or gDNA that made up the material.

This CDR3 has 16 amino acids. Study processing details: It was from reference gene primer amplification that nucleated cell counts were estimated. Sequencing used immunoSEQ multiplex PCR; TCRdb keeps in-frame clones, though not all of them. V, J and clone size reflect that table, while D and trimming were determined from the DNA. Here the sample spans 200,000 to 250,000 clones, roughly 88% being singletons. The chain uses TRBV7-5 and TRBJ2-3; the table calls TRBD1, which could not be checked here. TRBV7-5 is annotated as a pseudogene. The source material was peripheral blood. This clonotype was obtained from a woman of 80 years or more with COVID-19, enrolled during active disease. CDR3 bases: TGTGTCAGAAGCTTAGCGGGACAGTCCGACACAGATACGCAGTATTTT. This gives the protein CVRSLAGQSDTDTQYF.